Following are 27 T cell receptor beta chains from one sample sequenced in a study of cytomegalovirus exposure and HLA in healthy donors. The PCR ran on 60 Vbeta and 13 Jbeta primers. Some clones are missing from TCRdb's copy, which holds only in-frame ones; the method was immunoSEQ multiplex PCR. The data contain about 120,000 clones, 77% of them seen just once; the ten biggest clones take up around 4.9%. Sequencing used PBMCs. Every receptor here comes from a man aged 45-65 years in good health and CMV-seropositive.

The chain combines TRBV5-6 with TRBJ2-3, with TRBD1 matching over 7 bases. J gave up 4 bases and V 6 bases, and 11 bases lay outside the gene matches. The CDR3 length is 15 residues. Germline V gives CDR1 SGHDT, CDR2 YYEEEE. The DNA of the CDR3 is TGTGCCAGCACCTCGGGACAGTTCGTCGCAGATACGCAGTATTTT. It translates to CASTSGQFVADTQYF.

This clone has a single count. This chain links TRBV5-6 with TRBJ1-5, with D maybe TRBD1 (6 bases). Trimming pared 5 bases from V and 6 bases from J, leaving 18 bases between. Per germline, CDR1 SGHDT and CDR2 YYEEEE. This CDR3 is 15 amino acids long. The CDR3 here is CASSILSQGSQPQHF. The CDR3 nucleotides are TGTGCCAGCAGTATACTCTCACAGGGAAGTCAGCCCCAGCATTTT.

This clone is a singleton in its sample. This rearrangement joins TRBV7-9 to TRBJ1-1, with TRBD1 as a possible D gene (6 bases). This CDR3 is built from 14 residues. Deletions cut 7 bases from V and 5 bases from J, with 17 bases between. Germline V lookup: CDR1 SEHNR, CDR2 FQNEAQ (reference sequence). The CDR3 here is CASTPSTGRTEAFF. CDR3 nucleotide sequence: TGTGCCAGCACCCCTTCCACAGGGAGAACTGAAGCTTTCTTT.

The V call is TRBV2, the J call TRBJ1-1; no clear D. Looked up from germline, CDR1 is SNHLY and CDR2 is FYNNEI. Trimming stripped 5 bases from V and 1 base from J, with 8 bases between. The CDR3 extends over 13 amino acids. Here the CDR3 reads CASSLEGNTEAFF. As DNA, the CDR3 is TGTGCCAGCAGTTTAGAGGGGAACACTGAAGCTTTCTTT.

This clone was seen just once. The J gene is TRBJ1-2, the V gene TRBV19; the D gene is possibly TRBD1 (6 bases). CDR1 is LNHDA and CDR2 is SQIVND in the germline V gene (reference sequence). V shed 11 bases and J shed 4 bases, with 17 bases lying between them. The CDR3 is 13 amino acids. CDR3 sequence reads: CAGRSQGTYGYTF. CDR3 nucleotide sequence: TGTGCCGGCCGGTCCCAGGGGACCTATGGCTACACCTTC.

The rearrangement joins TRBV29-1 to TRBJ2-2, with TRBD1 identical over 11 bases. Losses at the gene ends were 5 bases for V and 0 bases for J; bases not matched to a gene: 5. Germline CDR1 SQVTM, CDR2 ANQGSEA. This CDR3 has 16 amino acids. CDR3 nucleotides: TGCAGCGTTCTAAGGGGACAGGGGGCGAACACCGGGGAGCTGTTTTTT. It translates to CSVLRGQGANTGELFF.

The chain uses TRBV2 and TRBJ1-2; D remains unclear. V dropped 2 bases and J dropped 10 bases, with 14 bases sitting between them. Germline CDR1 is SNHLY and CDR2 is FYNNEI. The CDR3 covers 13 residues. CDR3 residues: CASSERTPSDYTF. The CDR3 DNA follows: TGTGCCAGCAGTGAAAGGACTCCGAGTGACTACACCTTC.

This chain links TRBV5-1 with TRBJ1-4; 7 bases are shared with TRBD1. In germline, CDR1 is SGHRS, CDR2 YFSETQ. V lost 7 bases, J lost 0 bases, and 15 bases stayed unmatched. The CDR3 consists of 18 residues. The CDR3 region has the DNA TGCGCCAGCGCCACCGGGGGACAGCTCCGAACAACTAATGAAAAACTGTTTTTT. Translated, it gives CASATGGQLRTTNEKLFF.

Remarks on this clone: Mismatch with germline at one junction end may stem from a read error. The V and J genes are TRBV2 and TRBJ2-2; TRBD1 agrees at 8 bases. Germline CDR1 reads SNHLY; CDR2 reads FYNNEI. The CDR3 totals 15 residues. In DNA form, the CDR3 reads TGTGCCGGCAGTGTACAGGGGGTTAGCACCGGGGAGCTGTTTTTT. It specifies CAGSVQGVSTGELFF.

The rearrangement links TRBV5-1 to TRBJ2-3, with no clear D. From germline, CDR1 is SGHRS and CDR2 YFSETQ. The CDR3 consists of 13 residues. V gave up 1 base and J gave up 2 bases, with 5 bases separating them. The DNA for the CDR3 is TGCGCCAGCAGCTTGCTCCTCACAGATACGCAGTATTTT. It yields the protein CASSLLLTDTQYF.

The chain has TRBV5-4 and TRBJ2-6, with D unresolved. V dropped 3 bases and J dropped 0 bases, with 7 bases sitting between them. The CDR3 spans 15 residues. The germline V gene has CDR1 SGHNT and CDR2 YYREEE (reference sequence). The CDR3 region is CASSYPYSGANVLTF. For the CDR3, the DNA is TGTGCCAGCAGCTATCCGTACTCTGGGGCCAACGTCCTGACTTTC.

The gene calls are TRBV5-1 and TRBJ1-2; the match to TRBD1 covers 7 bases. CDR1 and CDR2 from the germline V gene are SGHRS and YFSETQ. The CDR3 totals 15 residues. Trimming took 5 bases from V and 0 from J; bases not matched to a gene: 7. The CDR3 loop is CASSQGTVSNYGYTF. The CDR3 DNA is TGCGCCAGCAGTCAAGGGACAGTGTCTAACTATGGCTACACCTTC.

The chain is built from TRBV30 and TRBJ2-2; 7 bases map to TRBD2. The ends lost 3 bases at V and 2 bases at J; junction bases unmatched: 6. The germline V gene has CDR1 GTSNPN and CDR2 SVGIG (reference sequence). CDR3 size: 15 residues. The CDR3 sequence: CAWRVQRGNTGELFF. The CDR3 coding sequence is TGTGCCTGGAGGGTCCAGCGGGGAAACACCGGGGAGCTGTTTTTT.

The chain links TRBV30 to TRBJ1-2, with D possibly TRBD1 on 6 matching bases. The V and J ends lost 5 bases and 0 bases respectively, with 13 bases between them. Germline CDR1 GTSNPN, CDR2 SVGIG (reference sequence). This CDR3 has 14 amino acids. CDR3 region: CAWGGQRANYGYTF. The CDR3 bases are TGTGCCTGGGGAGGACAGCGAGCTAACTATGGCTACACCTTC.

This sequence joins TRBV2 and TRBJ1-1; D is unresolved. The V and J ends lost 3 bases and 1 base respectively, with 6 bases between them. This CDR3 comprises 13 residues. Germline V gene sequence: CDR1 SNHLY, CDR2 FYNNEI. The CDR3 protein is CASSEEENTEAFF. The CDR3 DNA reads as TGTGCCAGCAGTGAGGAGGAGAACACTGAAGCTTTCTTT.

The genes are TRBV5-1 and TRBJ1-2; unclear D gene. Trimming left V 0 bases short and J 4 bases short, with 13 bases between. The CDR3 length is 15 residues. Germline CDR1 reads SGHRS; CDR2 reads YFSETQ. CDR3 DNA: TGCGCCAGCAGCTTGGCCGGGGAACAAACCTATGGCTACACCTTC. Its translation is CASSLAGEQTYGYTF.

The chain links TRBV19 to TRBJ2-3; 7 bases fit TRBD1. The CDR3 has 16 residues. Germline lookup yields CDR1 LNHDA and CDR2 SQIVND (reference sequence). J gave up 2 bases and V 4 bases, and 9 bases lay outside the gene matches. CDR3 DNA sequence: TGTGCCAGTAGTAGTGGGACAGCCGCTTTCACAGATACGCAGTATTTT. It codes for CASSSGTAAFTDTQYF.

The V gene is TRBV18, the J gene TRBJ2-7; 13 bases match TRBD2. The CDR3 totals 17 residues. CDR1 is KGHSH and CDR2 is LQKENI in the germline V gene. The V and J ends lost 1 base and 5 bases, in that order; junction bases with no gene match: 8. The CDR3 DNA sequence: TGTGCCAGCTCACCACGTACTAGCGGGAGGGCCGGGGACGAGCAGTACTTC. Translated: CASSPRTSGRAGDEQYF.

V usage is TRBV2 and J usage is TRBJ2-1, with TRBD1 identical over 9 bases. Germline-derived CDR1 and CDR2 are SNHLY and FYNNEI. V gave up 6 bases and J gave up 5 bases; unmatched junction bases: 5. The CDR3 extends over 14 amino acids. For the CDR3, the DNA is TGTGCCAGCAGAGGGACAGGGCTCAACAATGAGCAGTTCTTC. As protein: CASRGTGLNNEQFF.

The rearrangement links TRBV2 to TRBJ1-6, with D perhaps matching TRBD1 (6 bases). V dropped 2 bases and J dropped 8 bases, with 16 bases sitting between them. From germline, CDR1 is SNHLY and CDR2 FYNNEI. There are 16 residues in the CDR3. The CDR3 here is CASSERRQVLDSPLHF. DNA for the CDR3: TGTGCCAGCAGTGAAAGGAGACAGGTCTTGGATTCACCCCTCCACTTT.

The genes are TRBV19 and TRBJ2-3; TRBD1 matches 8 bases. Germline V gene sequence: CDR1 LNHDA, CDR2 SQIVND (reference sequence). The CDR3 is 16 residues long. V shed 4 bases, J shed 0 bases, and the junction held 6 bases outside the gene matches. The CDR3 nucleotides are TGTGCCAGTAGTACCCCCCGGACAGGGAGCACAGATACGCAGTATTTT. This translates into CASSTPRTGSTDTQYF.

This rearrangement joins TRBV21-1 to TRBJ2-7; the table's D call of TRBD2 was not tested on the DNA. TRBV21-1 is assigned pseudogene status. This CDR3 spans 15 amino acids. The CDR3 bases are TGTGCCAGCAACAGGAGGGGCGGTGAAGGCTACGAGCAGTACTTC. Encoded protein: CASNRRGGEGYEQYF.

The V call is TRBV4-2, the J call TRBJ1-4; 9 positions match TRBD1. There are 16 residues in the CDR3. V shed 0 bases and J 4 bases; nucleotides not matched to a gene: 3. Germline-derived CDR1 and CDR2 are LGHNA and YNFKEQ. The CDR3 loop is CASSQDRDRDNEKLFF. For the CDR3, the DNA is TGTGCCAGCAGCCAAGATAGGGACAGGGATAATGAAAAACTGTTTTTT.

The V call is TRBV10-3, the J call TRBJ1-5, with D perhaps TRBD1 (5 bases). The germline CDR1 and CDR2 sequences are ENHRY and SYGVKD. There are 13 residues in the CDR3. The V end lost 3 bases, the J end lost 8 bases, and 11 bases lay between the germline ends. The CDR3 loop reads CAISEGRAEPQHF. The CDR3 DNA follows: TGTGCCATCAGTGAAGGCAGGGCGGAGCCCCAGCATTTT.

This chain joins TRBV2 and TRBJ1-4; D is uncertain. With 4 bases removed from V and 5 bases from J, the gap between germline ends came to 14 bases. Germline CDR1 is SNHLY and CDR2 is FYNNEI. The CDR3 consists of 15 residues. The CDR3 here is CASSGPLSLNEKLFF. CDR3 sequence (DNA): TGTGCCAGCAGTGGTCCTTTAAGCCTGAATGAAAAACTGTTTTTT.

This rearrangement joins TRBV10-3 to TRBJ2-3; D is unresolved. CDR1 is ENHRY, CDR2 SYGVKD, per germline. There are 12 residues in the CDR3. V lost 6 bases to trimming and J lost 5 bases, with 9 bases between them. Here the CDR3 reads CAIRGQEDTQYF. The CDR3 DNA follows: TGTGCCATCAGGGGCCAAGAAGATACGCAGTATTTT.

V and J are TRBV19 and TRBJ1-1; perhaps TRBD1 as D (6 bases). CDR3 length equals 15 residues. Germline V gene sequence: CDR1 LNHDA, CDR2 SQIVND (reference sequence). V lost 4 bases and J 6 bases, leaving 18 bases between the germline ends. CDR3 bases: TGTGCCAGTAGTACTCTCTGGGGGGGCCGGGCTGAAGCTTTCTTT. Translating gives CASSTLWGGRAEAFF.